This TCR beta chain is from a study of Ad26.COV2.S vaccination and SARS-CoV-2 variants. Across the study: Ad26.COV2.S shots went into the muscle once or twice, 56 days apart.

Using immunoSEQ multiplex PCR, the repertoire was profiled, and TCRdb retains in-frame clones only, with some absent. The table includes some 390,000 clones, approximately 90% detected once. Treatment indicated: 19 received Ad26.COV2.S at low or high dose, single or two shots; about 5 received placebo; per-sample allocation not given. Specimen acquisition occurred on day 63 following the initial vaccine or placebo injection. Based in Boston, the donor was an adult of 18-55 years. This CDR3 is built from 13 residues. V lost 8 bases, J lost 4 bases, and 14 bases lay in between. Germline CDR1 and CDR2: SEHNR and FQNEAQ (reference sequence).

This receptor was obtained from a person aged 18-65 years who received the Ad26.COV2.S COVID-19 vaccine or a placebo. Sequenced here: peripheral blood, sampled in a trial of Ad26.COV2.S vaccine versus placebo. J is TRBJ1-1 and V is TRBV7-9, with a possible D match to TRBD1 (5 bases). As DNA, the CDR3 is TGTGCCAGCGGTGGAGGGGTGACCACTGAAGCTTTCTTT. It is translated as CASGGGVTTEAFF.